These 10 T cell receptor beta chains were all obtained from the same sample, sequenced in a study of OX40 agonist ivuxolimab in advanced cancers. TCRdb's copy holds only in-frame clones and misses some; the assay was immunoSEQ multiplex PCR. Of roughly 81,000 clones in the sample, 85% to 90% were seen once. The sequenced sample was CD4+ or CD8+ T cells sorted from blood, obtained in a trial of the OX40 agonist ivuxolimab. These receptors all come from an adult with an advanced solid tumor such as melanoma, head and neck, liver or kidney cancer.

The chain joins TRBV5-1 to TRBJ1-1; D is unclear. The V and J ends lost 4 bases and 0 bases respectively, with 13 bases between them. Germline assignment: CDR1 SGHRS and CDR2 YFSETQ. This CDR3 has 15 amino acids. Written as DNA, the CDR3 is TGCGCCAGCAGCCAGGCGTCCCGATTGAACACTGAAGCTTTCTTT. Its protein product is CASSQASRLNTEAFF.

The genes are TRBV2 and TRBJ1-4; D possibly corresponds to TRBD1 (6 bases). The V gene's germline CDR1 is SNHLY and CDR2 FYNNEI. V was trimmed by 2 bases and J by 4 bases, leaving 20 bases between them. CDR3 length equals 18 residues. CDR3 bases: TGTGCCAGCAGTGAAAATCGACGACGAGACAGGAGTAATGAAAAACTGTTTTTT. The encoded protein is CASSENRRRDRSNEKLFF.

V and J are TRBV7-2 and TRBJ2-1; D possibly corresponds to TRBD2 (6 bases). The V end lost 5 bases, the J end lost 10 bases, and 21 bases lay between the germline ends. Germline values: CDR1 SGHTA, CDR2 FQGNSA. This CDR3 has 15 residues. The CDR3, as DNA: TGTGCCAGCAGCCCGAGAGTTGGTGGGGGGAAAGAGCAGTTCTTC. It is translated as CASSPRVGGGKEQFF.

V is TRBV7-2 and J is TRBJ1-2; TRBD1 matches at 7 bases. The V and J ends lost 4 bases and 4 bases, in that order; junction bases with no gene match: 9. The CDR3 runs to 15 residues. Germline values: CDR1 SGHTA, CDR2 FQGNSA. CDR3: CASSSPEQGIYGYTF. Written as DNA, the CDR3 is TGTGCCAGCAGCTCCCCCGAACAGGGGATCTATGGCTACACCTTC.

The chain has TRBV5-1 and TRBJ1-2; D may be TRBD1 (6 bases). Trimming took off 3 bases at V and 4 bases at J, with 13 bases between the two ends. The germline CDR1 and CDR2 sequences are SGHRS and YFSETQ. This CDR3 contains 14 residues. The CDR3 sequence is CASSSTGPSYGYTF. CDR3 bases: TGCGCCAGCAGCTCGACAGGACCCTCCTATGGCTACACCTTC.

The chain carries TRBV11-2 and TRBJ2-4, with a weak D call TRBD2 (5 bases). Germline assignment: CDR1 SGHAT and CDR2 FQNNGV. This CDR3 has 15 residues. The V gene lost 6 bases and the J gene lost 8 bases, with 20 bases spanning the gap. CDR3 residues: CASRWGVLSKDIQYF. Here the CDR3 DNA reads TGTGCCAGCAGGTGGGGAGTTCTAAGCAAGGACATTCAGTACTTC.

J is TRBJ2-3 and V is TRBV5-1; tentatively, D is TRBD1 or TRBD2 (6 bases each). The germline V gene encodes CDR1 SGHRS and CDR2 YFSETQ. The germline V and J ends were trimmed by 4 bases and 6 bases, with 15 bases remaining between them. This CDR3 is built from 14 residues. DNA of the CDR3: TGCGCCAGCAGCCCGGGGGACAATTCTGATACGCAGTATTTT. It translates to CASSPGDNSDTQYF.

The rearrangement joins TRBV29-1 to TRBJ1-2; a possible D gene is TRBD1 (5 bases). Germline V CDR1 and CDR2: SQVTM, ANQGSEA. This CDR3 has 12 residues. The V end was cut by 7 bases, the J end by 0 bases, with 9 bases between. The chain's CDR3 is CSADSPNYGYTF. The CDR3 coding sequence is TGCAGCGCCGACAGTCCTAACTATGGCTACACCTTC.

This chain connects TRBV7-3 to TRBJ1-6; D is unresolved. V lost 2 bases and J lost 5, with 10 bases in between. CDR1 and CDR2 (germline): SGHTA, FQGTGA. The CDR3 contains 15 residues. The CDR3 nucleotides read TGTGCCAGCAGCTTAGATAGGGCGAATAATTCACCCCTCCACTTT. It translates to CASSLDRANNSPLHF.

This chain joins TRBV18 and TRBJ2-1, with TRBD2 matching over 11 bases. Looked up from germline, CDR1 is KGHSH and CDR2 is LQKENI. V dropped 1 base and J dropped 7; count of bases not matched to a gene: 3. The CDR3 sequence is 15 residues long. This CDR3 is CASSPLAGGENEQFF. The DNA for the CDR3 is TGTGCCAGCTCACCACTAGCGGGGGGGGAGAATGAGCAGTTCTTC.